This T cell receptor beta chain was identified in a study of blood T cell repertoires in COVID-19 (dated by TCRdb to the early 2020s). The study in broad terms: Samples covering the acute and convalescent phases of COVID-19 were provided by collaborators in the United States, Italy and Spain. The prospective study material was composed of cDNA or gDNA derived from T cells, B-cell-depleted T cells, or PBMCs. Deeply sampled blood TCRbeta repertoires from subjects exposed to, actively infected with, or recovered from COVID-19 were included in the dataset. The repertoires were released in a freely available public database meant as a resource for research on the immune response to SARS-CoV-2. The samples were drawn from the first 160 participants of the ongoing ImmuneRACE study and from about 1,200 subjects provided by 6 global collaborators. Nearly every sample came with metadata listing a de-identified subject ID, COVID-19 status, age in years and sex. Where available, HLA class I and class II types were obtained from metadata supplied by the sample provider rather than from assay-based typing.

CDR1 and CDR2 are drawn from the germline V gene: ENHRY, SYGVKD. V has 4 bases trimmed and J has 4 bases trimmed; junction bases matching no gene number 4. The CDR3 numbers 14 residues from cysteine through phenylalanine. Only the CDR3 part of the read is kept: 42 bases, read in frame from the first base. Collaborating institutions collected whole blood in K2EDTA tubes following their own protocols. For TCRbeta analysis, collaborators shipped samples as frozen whole blood, isolated PBMCs, or DNA extracted from either of those sample types. About this clone itself: The clone's antigen remains unknown. Qualities for individual bases were not recorded, and no much larger clone is one base off.

TCRbeta CDR3 regions were amplified from genomic DNA using the immunoSEQ Assay, a bias-controlled multiplex PCR. For the original study's pipeline: The number of nucleated cells in each sample was estimated from the amplification of reference gene primers within the assay. To quantify the absolute abundance of each unique TCRbeta CDR3 rearrangement, sequence reads were collapsed and filtered. For each sample, productive Simpson clonality was calculated as the square root of Simpson's diversity index over productive rearrangements. TCRdb stores this immuneACCESS table with in-frame sequences only. Part of the clones is absent; in the studies checked, under half of the shortfall reflects unresolved V genes, and no reason is known for the rest. D and trimming come from the DNA, and the V and J calls and clone size come from that table. The sample table contains approximately 35,000 clones; only one count was recorded for just over 85% of them. 4.5% to 5% of the sample is taken by the ten largest.

Broader findings and caveats from the paper: Clinical and demographic metadata were provided uncurated, with the amount varying by source and participant.

The chain couples TRBV10-3 to TRBJ2-5; 9 bases in the middle match TRBD1. This clonotype was obtained from a woman between 65 and 79 years old with active COVID-19. Material for sequencing was peripheral blood. Read as DNA, the sequence is TGTGCCATCAGTGCGGGACAGGGAGGAGAGACCCAGTACTTC. Translated, this is CAISAGQGGETQYF.